This T cell receptor (beta chain) was retrieved from a study of blood T cell repertoires in COVID-19. The cohort comprised adults aged 18 to 89 years residing in under 30 US areas. Libraries were prepared by immunoSEQ multiplex PCR; TCRdb keeps only in-frame clonotypes and omits some of them. The top ten hold around 0.95% of the sample, which has 300,000 to 400,000 clones, around 87% seen once. This CDR3 has 19 residues. The germline CDR1 and CDR2 sequences are SGHRS and YFSETQ. Trimming shortened V by 5 bases and J by 2 bases, and 28 bases separated the two germline ends. The genes are TRBV5-1 and TRBJ1-1; D remains ambiguous. This sequence originates from a woman between 25 and 40 years old with acute COVID-19. Sequenced input: PBMCs or T cells enriched from blood (not recorded which). DNA of the CDR3: TGCGCCAGCAGTTTTTCACCCTACGGACGGAGGTCGGAAAACACTGAAGCTTTCTTT. It encodes CASSFSPYGRRSENTEAFF. The full variable domain, with the rest looked up from reference TRBV5-1 and TRBJ1-1, is KAGVTQTPRYLIKTRGQQVTLSCSPISGHRSVSWYQQTPGQGLQFLFEYFSETQRNKGNFPGRFSGRQFSNSRSEMNVSTLELGDSALYLCASSFSPYGRRSENTEAFFGQGTRLTVV.